This TCR beta chain emerged from a study of cytomegalovirus exposure and HLA in healthy donors (dated by TCRdb to about 2017). Looking at the study overall: In an earlier analysis of roughly 500 of the donors, under 300 Gb of sequence data and 100 million or so unique TCR beta sequences from 150 million to 200 million T cells were reported. About 300 gigabases of sequencing data and 70 million to 100 million unique TCR sequences were included in an early release covering roughly 700 HLA-typed donors. Among the approximately 400 genotyped donors, around 81% belonged to the genetic ancestry cluster associated with self-reported Caucasian donors. The study was designed to test whether signatures of past pathogen exposure could be identified by cataloging public T cell receptors. The study used immunosequencing to profile the T cell repertoires of about 670 subjects and linked those repertoires to cytomegalovirus serostatus. A separate validation cohort of more than 100 different subjects was used in addition to the approximately 700-subject first cohort. To predict cytomegalovirus infection status, the study combined high-throughput TCR immunosequencing, statistical association of individual TCRs with disease status, and machine learning. In a later analysis, previously published TCR beta repertoires from fewer than 750 donors were re-analyzed and high-resolution HLA genotyping was added so that TCR occurrence patterns could be studied. In the later analysis, no new phenotypic data were used to find candidate immune exposures; instead, reliance was placed on TCR beta sequences and their occurrence across donors. An earlier analysis of 500 to 650 of the donors applied high-throughput TCR beta sequencing to assess whether each TCR beta V gene segment acted as functional or pseudogenic. Donor age, sex, ethnicity and CMV serostatus were compiled alongside the repertoire data. In a later genetic analysis, genome-wide SNP genotypes for about 65% of the roughly 670 donors were used, and that subset was treated as a discovery cohort. All discovery cohort repertoires had been generated using a single sequencing platform. Both class I and class II loci were covered by HLA typing, at four-digit resolution. Typing coverage varied by locus: roughly 620-640 donors for A, B, C, DRB1 and DQB1; about 520 for DQA1; around 570 for DPA1; roughly 450 for DPB1. Roughly five DR-DQ haplotypes were handled as single units for association and clustering because linkage in the cohort was strong. Among 300 to 500 genotyped donors of the cohort, an average of roughly 230,000 unique TCR beta nucleotide sequences was sequenced per donor, of which roughly 17% were non-productive.

The cohort consisted of approximately 690 healthy bone marrow donors. At the time of sampling, every cohort member was nominally healthy, though immune exposures that went unrecorded were likely present. The donor tested CMV seropositive and was one of the 289 seropositive cohort members. A peripheral blood sample was collected from each donor, and TCR beta sequencing was performed on peripheral blood mononuclear cells. The Qiagen DNeasy Blood Extraction Kit was used to extract genomic DNA from the blood cell samples. Here is what the overall study found, with its caveats: According to the authors, the approach could potentially be generalized to other disease states and immunological phenotypes. In a later analysis, about 16,000 TCR beta sequences were associated with specific HLA alleles at a false discovery rate of 0.05. According to a later analysis, parvovirus B19, influenza, CMV and Epstein-Barr virus appeared linked to several top co-occurrence clusters. In a later genetic analysis, a missense DCLRE1C variant was associated with V-gene and J-gene trimming of TCR beta chains, and the association was replicated in an independent cohort. In the study, some 160 TCR beta chains were listed as associated with cytomegalovirus. In a later analysis, HLA-associated TCR beta chains were found to be more clonally expanded and to have lower generation probabilities than equally common non-associated chains. Broadly in line with IMGT annotations, most TCR beta V segments showed up in productive rearrangements about 87% or about 30% of the time in an earlier analysis of under 700 of the donors. Only TCR beta chains were sequenced in this cohort, and the absence of alpha or paired-chain data limited detectable features. Linkage disequilibrium might explain the correlated functional status among segregating V segments, but an unknown experimental factor could not be excluded. For the cohort, immune exposure information was limited to CMV serostatus. A few of the identified cytomegalovirus-associated TCR beta chains were confirmed in vitro to be specific for cytomegalovirus antigens. Because HLA typing was missing for some donors at each locus, association tests included only the typed subset. Sequencing depth was assumed to be roughly uniform across donors in the presence/absence analyses, though that assumption may not hold. Most TCR sequences were seen in very few donors, while some public TCRs were found in many individuals. Cytomegalovirus status was reported to be diagnosed by the classifier with high specificity and sensitivity in both the original and validation cohorts. A further reported finding was that TCR beta sequences accurately predicted the HLA-A and HLA-B alleles for most subjects in the first cohort. Over 15 rarely observed V segments, including chromosome 9 orphons, were excluded from the earlier analysis of almost 600 of the donors because counts were too low. When HLA alleles, especially DR and DQ, strongly co-occurred, attributing TCR associations to individual alleles was difficult. Compared with the roughly 700-donor mean, donors in an Asian-associated ancestry cluster had fewer N-insertions in productive TCRs, according to a later genetic analysis. According to a later analysis, most CMV-associated TCR beta chains appeared to be HLA-restricted, and the HLA associations seemed to be driven largely by CMV exposure. In a later analysis, TCR association rates were found to vary across HLA loci, with the most associated TCRs seen for DRB1 alleles and the fewest for HLA-C alleles. A cluster of highly shared sequence variants was judged likely to be a technical artifact of the sequencing pipeline.

Receptors were amplified or captured by the immunoSEQ multiplex PCR assay. The multiplex PCR relied on a mix of 60 forward primers for TCR Vbeta segments and 13 reverse primers for TCR Jbeta segments. A multiplex PCR assay on genomic DNA amplified the CDR3 region of rearranged TCR beta genes. On the Illumina HiSeq System, the amplified TCR beta libraries were sequenced as 87-base-pair reads. For the original study's pipeline: A later analysis tallied roughly 78 million unique TCR beta chains across the approximately 670 repertoires, and about 10 million of those chains were shared by two or more donors. A nearest-neighbor algorithm error-corrected the raw reads and collapsed the reads into unique sequences, merging closely related sequences to remove PCR and sequencing errors. V, D and J gene segments were assigned by aligning CDR3 sequences to IMGT reference sequences. For a sequence to be retained, a match of at least six nucleotides to both a V gene segment and a J gene segment was required. A rearrangement was called productive if the CDR3 had no stop codons and remained in frame with V and J, and every other rearrangement was called non-productive. CDR3 was defined according to IMGT convention as the region running from the second conserved V-encoded cysteine to the conserved J-encoded phenylalanine. The earlier analysis of about 590 of the donors excluded sequences that lacked an unambiguous match to a single V gene segment. An earlier analysis of approximately 590 of the donors called V segments functional above 56.7% productive rearrangements and segregating when the between-donor standard deviation exceeded 5%. A statistical classification framework was built to diagnose cytomegalovirus status from the catalog of TCR beta chain sequences. A later analysis assigned V and J genes by comparing TCR nucleotide sequences with IMGT/GENE-DB human TR gene sequences. Using the TCRdist pipeline, a later analysis assigned CDR3 sequences along with most-parsimonious VDJ recombination scenarios. In a later analysis, each TCR beta chain was defined by its CDR3 amino acid sequence together with its V-gene family, and reads without a unique V-gene family were excluded. As a way to deal with suspected cross-contamination and a sequencing artifact, a later analysis dropped more than 500 nucleotide sequences that were highly shared and had low generation probability. For each public chain, a later analysis derived a clonal expansion index from normalized ranks of inferred template counts within each repertoire. A later analysis computed generation probabilities with a VDJ recombination model fitted to out-of-frame rearrangements, and checked the results against IGoR. In a later analysis, hypergeometric tests were used to score TCR-TCR, TCR-HLA and TCR-CMV co-occurrence, with a repertoire-size bias correction applied to TCR pairs. In a later analysis, false discovery rates were estimated by permuting HLA or CMV assignments 20 times. In a later analysis, co-occurring TCRs were grouped with DBSCAN, and TCRdist sequence similarity was added when clustering was performed within HLA-allele-positive subsets. Repertoires with fewer than 30,000 or more than 120,000 public chains were left out of co-occurrence clustering, as were five repertoires with anomalous nucleotide sharing. TCRdb took over this immuneACCESS table, retaining in-frame rearrangements with V and J assigned. Such tables are incomplete; in checked studies, under half of the missing clones stem from an unresolved V gene, and the remainder is unexplained. For V, J and clone size, that table is used; D and trimming come from the DNA. The sample has roughly 120,000 clones on record, around 76% of them singletons. The ten biggest clones cover about 32% of the sample.

About this clone itself: It lacks a known antigen. Nothing much larger sits one base from this clone, and base qualities are not available.

The sequence was collected from a man aged 60 to 75 in good health and CMV-seropositive. Sample: PBMCs.

Read as DNA, the sequence is TGTGCCAGCACTCCGGGACTAGCGGGAGTCGGGGAGACCCAGTACTTC. It codes for CASTPGLAGVGETQYF. The chain employs TRBV2 and TRBJ2-5; the junction holds 14 bases that match TRBD2. The CDR3 covers 16 residues, taking in both the cysteine and the phenylalanine. Solely the CDR3 DNA is kept, with 48 bases framed from the first base. V has 7 bases trimmed and J has 5 bases trimmed; junction bases matching no gene number 9. The germline V gene encodes CDR1 SNHLY and CDR2 FYNNEI. The CDR3, completed at both ends by the reference TRBV2 and TRBJ2-5 genes, gives the full variable domain EPEVTQTPSHQVTQMGQEVILRCVPISNHLYFYWYRQILGQKVEFLVSFYNNEISEKSEIFDDQFSVERPDGSNFTLKIRSTKLEDSAMYFCASTPGLAGVGETQYFGPGTRLLVL.